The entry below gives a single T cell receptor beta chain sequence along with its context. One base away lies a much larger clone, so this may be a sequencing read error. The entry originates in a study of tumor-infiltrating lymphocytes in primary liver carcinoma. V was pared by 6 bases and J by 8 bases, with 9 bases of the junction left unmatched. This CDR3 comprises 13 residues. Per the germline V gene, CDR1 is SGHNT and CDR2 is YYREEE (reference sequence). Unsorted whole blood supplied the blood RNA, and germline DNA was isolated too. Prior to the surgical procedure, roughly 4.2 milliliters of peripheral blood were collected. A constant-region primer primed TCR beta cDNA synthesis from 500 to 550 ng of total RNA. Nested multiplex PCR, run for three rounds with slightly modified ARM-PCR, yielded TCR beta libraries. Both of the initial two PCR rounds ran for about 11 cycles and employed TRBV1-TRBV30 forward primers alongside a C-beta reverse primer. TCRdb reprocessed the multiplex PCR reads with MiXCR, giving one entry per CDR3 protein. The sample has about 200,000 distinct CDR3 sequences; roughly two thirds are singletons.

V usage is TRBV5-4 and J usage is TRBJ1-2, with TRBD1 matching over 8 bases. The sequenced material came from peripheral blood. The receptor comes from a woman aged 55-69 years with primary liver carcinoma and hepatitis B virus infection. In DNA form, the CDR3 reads TGTGCCAGCAACCGGCAGGGGGCCGCAGGCTACACCTTC. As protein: CASNRQGAAGYTF. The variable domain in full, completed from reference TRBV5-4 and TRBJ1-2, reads ETGVTQSPTHLIKTRGQQVTLRCSSQSGHNTVSWYQQALGQGPQFIFQYYREEENGRGNFPPRFSGLQFPNYSSELNVNALELDDSALYLCASNRQGAAGYTFGSGTRLTVV.